This is a list of T cell receptor beta chains from one sample in a study of human T cells and chemical hapten exposure. One entry per CDR3 protein, called by TCRdb with MiXCR from the RACE reads. The sample carries 70,000 to 90,000 distinct CDR3 sequences, less than 14% recorded once. The source material was whole blood, sampled in connection with sensitization to the hapten diphenylcyclopropenone (DPC). These receptors all stem from a woman in her forties or fifties with alopecia areata. Some clones in this sample may be carry-over from other donors' samples. CDR3s include the opening cysteine and the closing phenylalanine or tryptophan. The D gene is left open where the match is weak. Clone size is shown for a subset of rows, as once, few, many or a class of expanded clone.

>.|.|TRBV5-5|TRBJ2-1
TGTGCCAGCAGCTTGTCCGAACTAACTACTTACAATGAGCAGTTCTTC
CASSLSELTTYNEQFF
>many|.|TRBV20-1|TRBJ1-1
TGCAGTGCTAGTAGGGCCGAGAACACTGAAGCTTTCTTT
CSASRAENTEAFF
>few|TRBD1|TRBV12-3/TRBV12-4|TRBJ1-1
TGTGCCAGCAGACGACGGACAGGGGGCTCCGGCACTGAAGCTTTCTTT
CASRRRTGGSGTEAFF
>many|.|TRBV30|TRBJ2-7
TGTGCCTTTGGTTCCTACGAGCAGTACTTC
CAFGSYEQYF
>many|.|TRBV12-3/TRBV12-4|TRBJ1-5
TGTGCCAGCAGTTTAGGGTTTAGCAATCAGCCCCAGCATTTT
CASSLGFSNQPQHF
>many|.|TRBV5-1|TRBJ1-1
TGCGCCAGCAGCTTGGAACAGGGCCAAGGGACTGAAGCTTTCTTT
CASSLEQGQGTEAFF
>many|.|TRBV7-9|TRBJ2-2
TGTGCCAGCAGGCAGCAGGTTTACACCGGGGAGCTGTTTTTT
CASRQQVYTGELFF
>few|.|TRBV10-3|TRBJ2-7
TGTGCCATCAATTCGGGCGGGTTTGACGAGCAGTACTTC
CAINSGGFDEQYF
>.|.|TRBV4-3|TRBJ1-2
TGCGCCAGCAGCCAAGGTACAGGGAACTATGGCTACACCTTC
CASSQGTGNYGYTF
>.|.|TRBV29-1|TRBJ2-1
TGCAGCGTCCCTGGCGAGGGGCATCGTGAGCAGTTCTTC
CSVPGEGHREQFF
>few|TRBD2|TRBV19|TRBJ2-5
TGTGCCAGTAGTATAGGAGGAGGGGTAGCGGGAGAGACCCAGTACTTC
CASSIGGGVAGETQYF
>few|.|TRBV6-6|TRBJ2-2
TGTGCCAGCAGTTACCGCGGAAGGGAGACCGGGGAGCTGTTTTTT
CASSYRGRETGELFF
>few|TRBD1|TRBV7-9|TRBJ1-2
TGTGCCAGCAGCTTACTCCCTCCCGCTGGACAGGGCGGCTACACCTTC
CASSLLPPAGQGGYTF